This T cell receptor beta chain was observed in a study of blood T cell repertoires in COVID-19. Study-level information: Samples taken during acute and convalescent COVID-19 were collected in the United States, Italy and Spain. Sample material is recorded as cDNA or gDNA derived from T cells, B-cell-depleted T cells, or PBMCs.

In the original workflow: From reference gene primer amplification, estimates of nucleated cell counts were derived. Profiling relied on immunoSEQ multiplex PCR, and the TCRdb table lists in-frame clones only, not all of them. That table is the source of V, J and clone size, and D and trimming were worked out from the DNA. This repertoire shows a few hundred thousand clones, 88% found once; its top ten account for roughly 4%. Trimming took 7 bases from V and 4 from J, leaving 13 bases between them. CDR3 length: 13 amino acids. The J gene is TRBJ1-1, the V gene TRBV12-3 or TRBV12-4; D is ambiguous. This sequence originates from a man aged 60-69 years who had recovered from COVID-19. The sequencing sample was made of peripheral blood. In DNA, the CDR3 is TGTGCCAGCACCCTAACGACTGGCACTGAAGCTTTCTTT. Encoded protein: CASTLTTGTEAFF.